Listed below are T cell receptor beta chains from one sample, sequenced in a study of cytomegalovirus exposure and HLA in healthy donors. Profiled with immunoSEQ multiplex PCR; TCRdb holds only in-frame clones, not every one. The sample lists roughly 130,000 clones; around 85% were seen once. Material: PBMCs. These receptors all come from a young man in good health and CMV-seronegative. The CDR3 runs from the conserved cysteine through the conserved F or W. The D gene is left open where the match is weak.

>TRBV7-9|.|TRBJ2-2
TGTGCCAGCAGCCCTATCCCCGGGCAGGGCCCCCGAACCGGGGAGCTGTTTTTT
CASSPIPGQGPRTGELFF
>TRBV9|TRBD1|TRBJ2-7
TGTGCCAGCAGCGTAGCTCCCGGGACAGGGAACTCCTACGAGCAGTACTTC
CASSVAPGTGNSYEQYF
>TRBV10-3|.|TRBJ1-2
TGTGCCATCAGTGAGTCGGCCACCACACGGGGAGGGGATGGCTACACCTTC
CAISESATTRGGDGYTF
>TRBV6-1|.|TRBJ1-3
TGTGCCCTCCGAGGCTCTGGAAACACCATATATTTT
CALRGSGNTIYF
>TRBV28|.|TRBJ2-7
TGTGCCAGCAGTTTTTGGACAGAGACCTACGAGCAGTACTTC
CASSFWTETYEQYF
>TRBV30|.|TRBJ2-6
TGTGCCTGGAGCGGCAGGGGCTTCGCTGGGGCCAACGTCCTGACTTTC
CAWSGRGFAGANVLTF
>TRBV9|.|TRBJ1-1
TGTGCCAGCAGCAGCAAGGGAGGCGGGAGCGGCACTGAAGCTTTCTTT
CASSSKGGGSGTEAFF
>TRBV5-4|TRBD1|TRBJ2-5
TGTGCCAGCAGTCCCCAGGGGGCTGGGGGTTTGACCCAGTACTTC
CASSPQGAGGLTQYF
>TRBV4-2|TRBD1|TRBJ1-4
TGTGCCAGCAGCCCCTATGACAGGGTCGCTAATGAAAAACTGTTTTTT
CASSPYDRVANEKLFF
>TRBV18|.|TRBJ1-5
TGTGCCAGCTCACCGACAGGAGCCAATCAGCCCCAGCATTTT
CASSPTGANQPQHF
>TRBV28|TRBD1|TRBJ2-7
TGTGCCAGCAGCCCGGGACAGAAGAAACAGTACTTC
CASSPGQKKQYF
>TRBV2|.|TRBJ2-7
TGTGCCAGCAATGGGTGGGCAGGGAGGTCCTACGAGCAGTACTTC
CASNGWAGRSYEQYF
>TRBV6-6|.|TRBJ2-5
TGTGCCAGCAGTTACTCGAAGGGGAAAGGGCAAGAGACCCAGTACTTC
CASSYSKGKGQETQYF